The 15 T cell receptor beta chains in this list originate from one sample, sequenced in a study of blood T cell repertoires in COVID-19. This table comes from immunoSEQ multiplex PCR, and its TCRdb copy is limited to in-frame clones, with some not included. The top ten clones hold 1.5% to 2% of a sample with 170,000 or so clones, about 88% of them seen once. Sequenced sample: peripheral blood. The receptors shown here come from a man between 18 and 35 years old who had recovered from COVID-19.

The CDR3 region is CASSSTPTYTDTQYF. The CDR3 nucleotides are TGTGCCAGCAGCTCAACGCCGACATACACAGATACGCAGTATTTT. The chain links TRBV5-8 to TRBJ2-3; D not resolved. Per germline, CDR1 SGHTS and CDR2 YDEGEE. V was pared by 3 bases and J by 2 bases, with 13 bases between. The CDR3 is made up of 15 amino acids.

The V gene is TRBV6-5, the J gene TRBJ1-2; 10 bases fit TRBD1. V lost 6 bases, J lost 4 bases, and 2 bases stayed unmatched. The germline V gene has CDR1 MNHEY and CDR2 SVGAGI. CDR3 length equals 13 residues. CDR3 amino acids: CASRDRGGYGYTF. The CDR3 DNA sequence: TGTGCCAGCAGGGACAGGGGGGGCTATGGCTACACCTTC.

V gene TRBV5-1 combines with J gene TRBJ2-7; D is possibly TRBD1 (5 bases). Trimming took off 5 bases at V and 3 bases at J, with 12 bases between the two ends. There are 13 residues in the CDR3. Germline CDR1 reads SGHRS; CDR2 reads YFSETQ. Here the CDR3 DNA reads TGCGCCAGCAGGGCGGACAACAACTACGAGCAGTACTTC. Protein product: CASRADNNYEQYF. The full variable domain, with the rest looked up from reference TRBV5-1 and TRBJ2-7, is KAGVTQTPRYLIKTRGQQVTLSCSPISGHRSVSWYQQTPGQGLQFLFEYFSETQRNKGNFPGRFSGRQFSNSRSEMNVSTLELGDSALYLCASRADNNYEQYFGPGTRLTVT.

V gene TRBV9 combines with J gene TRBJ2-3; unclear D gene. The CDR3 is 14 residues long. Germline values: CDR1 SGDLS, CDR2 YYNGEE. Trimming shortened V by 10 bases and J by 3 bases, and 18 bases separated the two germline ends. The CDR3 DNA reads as TGTGCCTCATCCGGCTTGCCTAGGACAGATACGCAGTATTTT. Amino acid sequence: CASSGLPRTDTQYF.

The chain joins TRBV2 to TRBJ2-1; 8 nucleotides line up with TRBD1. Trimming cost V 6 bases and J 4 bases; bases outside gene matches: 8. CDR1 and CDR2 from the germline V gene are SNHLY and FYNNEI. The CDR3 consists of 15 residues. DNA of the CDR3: TGTGCCAGCAGCGACCAGGGGGCGCGTTACAATGAGCAGTTCTTC. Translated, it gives CASSDQGARYNEQFF.

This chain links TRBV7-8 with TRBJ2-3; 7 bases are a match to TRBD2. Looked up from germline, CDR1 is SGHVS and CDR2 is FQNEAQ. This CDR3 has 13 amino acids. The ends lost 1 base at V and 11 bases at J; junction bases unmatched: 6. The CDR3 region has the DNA TGTGCCAGCAGCTTAGGTGGGGGGGTCGGGCAGTATTTT. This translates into CASSLGGGVGQYF.

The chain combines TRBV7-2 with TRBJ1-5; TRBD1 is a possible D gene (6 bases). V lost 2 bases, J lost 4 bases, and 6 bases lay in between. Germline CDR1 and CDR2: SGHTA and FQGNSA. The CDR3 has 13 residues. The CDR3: CASSLQGNQPQHF. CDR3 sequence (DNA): TGTGCCAGCAGCTTACAGGGGAATCAGCCCCAGCATTTT.

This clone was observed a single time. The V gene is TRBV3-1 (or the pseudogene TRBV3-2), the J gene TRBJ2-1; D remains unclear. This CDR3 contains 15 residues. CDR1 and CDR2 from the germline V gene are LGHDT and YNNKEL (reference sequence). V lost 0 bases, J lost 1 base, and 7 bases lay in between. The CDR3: CASSQDFQSYNEQFF. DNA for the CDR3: TGTGCCAGCAGCCAAGATTTCCAATCCTACAATGAGCAGTTCTTC.

CDR3: CASSPLSGYEQYF. The CDR3 DNA is TGTGCCAGCAGCCCATTAAGCGGTTACGAGCAGTACTTC. The chain joins TRBV5-4 to TRBJ2-7, with D possibly being TRBD2 (5 bases). The V and J ends lost 4 bases and 4 bases respectively, with 12 bases between them. Per the germline V gene, CDR1 is SGHNT and CDR2 is YYREEE (reference sequence). The length of the CDR3 is 13 residues.

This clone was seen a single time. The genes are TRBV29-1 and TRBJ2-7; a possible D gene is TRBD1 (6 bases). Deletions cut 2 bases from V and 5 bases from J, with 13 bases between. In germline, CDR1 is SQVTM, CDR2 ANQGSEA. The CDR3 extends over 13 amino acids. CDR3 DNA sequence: TGCAGCGTTGAAAGGGGCAGGGGCAACGAGCAGTACTTC. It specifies CSVERGRGNEQYF.

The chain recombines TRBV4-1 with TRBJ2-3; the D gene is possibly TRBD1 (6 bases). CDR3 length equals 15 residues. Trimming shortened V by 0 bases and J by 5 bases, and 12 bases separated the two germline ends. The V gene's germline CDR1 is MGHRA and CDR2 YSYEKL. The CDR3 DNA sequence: TGCGCCAGCAGCCAAGAGGGGGCGGTTGGAGATACGCAGTATTTT. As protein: CASSQEGAVGDTQYF.

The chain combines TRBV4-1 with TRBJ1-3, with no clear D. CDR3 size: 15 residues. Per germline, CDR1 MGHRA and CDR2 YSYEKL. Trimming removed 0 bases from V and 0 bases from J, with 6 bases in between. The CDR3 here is CASSQDRISGNTIYF. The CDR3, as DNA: TGCGCCAGCAGCCAAGACAGGATCTCTGGAAACACCATATATTTT.

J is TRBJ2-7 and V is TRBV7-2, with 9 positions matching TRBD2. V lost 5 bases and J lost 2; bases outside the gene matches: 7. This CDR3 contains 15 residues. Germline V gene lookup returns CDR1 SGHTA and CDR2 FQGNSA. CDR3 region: CASSHSSGTPYEQYF. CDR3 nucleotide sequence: TGTGCCAGCAGCCATTCTAGCGGGACTCCCTACGAGCAGTACTTC.

CDR3 protein: CASRIGVTDFTEAFF. CDR3 DNA sequence: TGTGCCAGTAGAATCGGAGTTACCGATTTCACTGAAGCTTTCTTT. The V gene is TRBV19, the J gene TRBJ1-1; D is unresolved. This CDR3 contains 15 residues. Trimming cost V 6 bases and J 4 bases, with 18 bases left between them. The germline V gene encodes CDR1 LNHDA and CDR2 SQIVND (reference sequence). Full variable domain (rest looked up from reference TRBV19 and TRBJ1-1): DGGITQSPKYLFRKEGQNVTLSCEQNLNHDAMYWYRQDPGQGLRLIYYSQIVNDFQKGDIAEGYSVSREKKESFPLTVTSAQKNPTAFYLCASRIGVTDFTEAFFGQGTRLTVV.

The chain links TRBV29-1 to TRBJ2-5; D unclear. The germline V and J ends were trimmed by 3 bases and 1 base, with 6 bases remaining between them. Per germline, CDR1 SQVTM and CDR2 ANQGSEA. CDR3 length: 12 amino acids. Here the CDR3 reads CSVDRSQETQYF. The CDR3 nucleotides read TGCAGCGTTGACAGATCCCAAGAGACCCAGTACTTC.